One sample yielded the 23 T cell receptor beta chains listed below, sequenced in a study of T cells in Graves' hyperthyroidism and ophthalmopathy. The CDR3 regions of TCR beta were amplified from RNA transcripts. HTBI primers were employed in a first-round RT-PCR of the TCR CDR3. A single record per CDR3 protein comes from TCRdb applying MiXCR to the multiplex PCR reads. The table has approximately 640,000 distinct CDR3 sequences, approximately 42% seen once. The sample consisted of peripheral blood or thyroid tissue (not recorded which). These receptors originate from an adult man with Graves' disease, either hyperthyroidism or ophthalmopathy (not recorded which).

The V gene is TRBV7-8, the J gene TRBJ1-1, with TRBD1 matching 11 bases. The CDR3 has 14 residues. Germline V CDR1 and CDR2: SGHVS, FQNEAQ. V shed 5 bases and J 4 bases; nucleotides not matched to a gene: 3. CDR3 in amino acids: CASSQGTGGTEAFF. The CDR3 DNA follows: TGTGCCAGCAGCCAGGGGACAGGGGGCACTGAAGCTTTCTTT.

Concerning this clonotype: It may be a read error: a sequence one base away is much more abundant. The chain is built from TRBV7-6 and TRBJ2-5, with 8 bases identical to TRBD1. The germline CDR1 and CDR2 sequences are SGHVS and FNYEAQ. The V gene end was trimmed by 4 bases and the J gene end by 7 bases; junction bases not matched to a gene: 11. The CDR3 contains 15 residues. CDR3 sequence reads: CASSSRLGQGGTQYF. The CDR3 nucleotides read TGTGCCAGCAGCTCCCGCCTTGGACAGGGAGGGACCCAGTACTTC.

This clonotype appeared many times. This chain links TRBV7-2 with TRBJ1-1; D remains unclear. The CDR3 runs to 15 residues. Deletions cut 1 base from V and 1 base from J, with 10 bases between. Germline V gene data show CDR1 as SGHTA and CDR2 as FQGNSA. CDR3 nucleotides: TGTGCCAGCAGCTTAGAGGGTCAGTCGAACACTGAAGCTTTCTTT. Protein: CASSLEGQSNTEAFF.

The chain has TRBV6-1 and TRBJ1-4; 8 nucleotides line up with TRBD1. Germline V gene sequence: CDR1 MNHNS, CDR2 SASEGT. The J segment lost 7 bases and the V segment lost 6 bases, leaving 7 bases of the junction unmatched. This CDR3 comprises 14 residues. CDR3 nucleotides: TGTGCCAGCAGCCCCGGACAGGGTTTTGAAAAACTGTTTTTT. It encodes CASSPGQGFEKLFF.

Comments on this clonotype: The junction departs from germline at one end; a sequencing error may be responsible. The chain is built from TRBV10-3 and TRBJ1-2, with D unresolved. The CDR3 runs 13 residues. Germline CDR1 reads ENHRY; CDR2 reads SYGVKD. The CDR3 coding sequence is TGTGTCATCGGGCGGAGGGAGGTTGATGGCTACACCTTC. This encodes CVIGRREVDGYTF.

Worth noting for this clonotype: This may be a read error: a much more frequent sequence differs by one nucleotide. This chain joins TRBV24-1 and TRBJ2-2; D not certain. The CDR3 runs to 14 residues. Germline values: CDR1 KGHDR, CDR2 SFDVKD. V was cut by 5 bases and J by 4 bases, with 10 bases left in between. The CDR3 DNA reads TGTGCCACCAGTGCCCAGGCCGCCACCGGGGAGCTGTTTTTT. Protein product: CATSAQAATGELFF.

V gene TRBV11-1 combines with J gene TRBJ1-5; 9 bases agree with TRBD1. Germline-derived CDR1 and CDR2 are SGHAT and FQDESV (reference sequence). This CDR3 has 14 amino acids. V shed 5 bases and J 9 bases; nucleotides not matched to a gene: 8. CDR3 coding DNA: TGTGCCAGCAGCGGGACAGGGCCAGAGCGGCCCCAGCATTTT. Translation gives CASSGTGPERPQHF.

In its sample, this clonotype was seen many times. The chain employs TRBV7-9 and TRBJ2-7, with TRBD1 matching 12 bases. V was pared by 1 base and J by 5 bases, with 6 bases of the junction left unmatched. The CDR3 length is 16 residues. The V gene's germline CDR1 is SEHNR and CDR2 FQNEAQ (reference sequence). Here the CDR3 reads CASSLVGGQGAHEQYF. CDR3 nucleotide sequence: TGTGCCAGCAGCTTAGTCGGGGGACAGGGGGCCCACGAGCAGTACTTC.

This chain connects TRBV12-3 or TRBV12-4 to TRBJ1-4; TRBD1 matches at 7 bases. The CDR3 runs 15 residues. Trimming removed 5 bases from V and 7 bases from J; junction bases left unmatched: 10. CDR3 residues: CASSPDRVRGEKLFF. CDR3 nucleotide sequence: TGTGCCAGCAGTCCTGACAGGGTAAGAGGTGAAAAACTGTTTTTT.

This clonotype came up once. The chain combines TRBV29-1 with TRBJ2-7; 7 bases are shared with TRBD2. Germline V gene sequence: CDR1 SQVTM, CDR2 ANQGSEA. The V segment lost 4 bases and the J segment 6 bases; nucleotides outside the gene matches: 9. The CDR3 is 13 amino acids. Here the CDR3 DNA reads TGCAGCGTTGTAGGGGCTAGCGGAGGCGAGCAGTACTTC. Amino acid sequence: CSVVGASGGEQYF.

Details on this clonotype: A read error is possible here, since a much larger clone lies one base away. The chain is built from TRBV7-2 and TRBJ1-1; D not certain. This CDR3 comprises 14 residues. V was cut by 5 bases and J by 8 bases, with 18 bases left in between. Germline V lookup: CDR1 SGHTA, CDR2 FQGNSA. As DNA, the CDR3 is TGTGCCAGCAGCATAGGTACGGTACACGTCGAAGCTTTCTTT. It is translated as CASSIGTVHVEAFF.

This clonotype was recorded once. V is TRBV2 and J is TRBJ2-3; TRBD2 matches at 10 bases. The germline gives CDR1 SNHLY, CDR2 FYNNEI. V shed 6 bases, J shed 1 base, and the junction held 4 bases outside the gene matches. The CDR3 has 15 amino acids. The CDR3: CASRPTSGGTDTQYF. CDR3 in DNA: TGTGCCAGCAGGCCCACTAGCGGGGGCACAGATACGCAGTATTTT. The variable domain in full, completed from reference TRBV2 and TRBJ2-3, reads EPEVTQTPSHQVTQMGQEVILRCVPISNHLYFYWYRQILGQKVEFLVSFYNNEISEKSEIFDDQFSVERPDGSNFTLKIRSTKLEDSAMYFCASRPTSGGTDTQYFGPGTRLTVL.

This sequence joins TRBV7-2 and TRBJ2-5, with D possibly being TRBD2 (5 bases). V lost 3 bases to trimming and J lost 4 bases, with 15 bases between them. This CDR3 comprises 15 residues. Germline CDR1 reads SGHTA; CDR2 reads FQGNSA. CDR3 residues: CASSFGGEEGETQYF. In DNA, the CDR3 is TGTGCCAGCAGCTTTGGAGGAGAGGAAGGAGAGACCCAGTACTTC.

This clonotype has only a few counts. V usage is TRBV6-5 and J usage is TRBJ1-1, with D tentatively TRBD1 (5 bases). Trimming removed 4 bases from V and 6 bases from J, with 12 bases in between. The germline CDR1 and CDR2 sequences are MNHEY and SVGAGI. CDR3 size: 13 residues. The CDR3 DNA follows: TGTGCCAGCAGTTCCCGTTGGGGGTCTGAAGCTTTCTTT. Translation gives CASSSRWGSEAFF.

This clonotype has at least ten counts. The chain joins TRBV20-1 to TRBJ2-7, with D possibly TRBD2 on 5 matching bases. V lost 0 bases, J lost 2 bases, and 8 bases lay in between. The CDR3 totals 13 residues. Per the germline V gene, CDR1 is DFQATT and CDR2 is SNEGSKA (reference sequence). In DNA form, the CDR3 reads TGCAGTGCTAGAGACGAACTAGCCTACGAGCAGTACTTC. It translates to CSARDELAYEQYF.

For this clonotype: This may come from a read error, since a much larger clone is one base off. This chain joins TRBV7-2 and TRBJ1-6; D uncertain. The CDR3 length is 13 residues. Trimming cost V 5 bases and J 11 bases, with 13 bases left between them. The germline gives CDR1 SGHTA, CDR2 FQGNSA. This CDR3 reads CASSISDPPPLHF. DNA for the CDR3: TGTGCCAGCAGCATCTCGGACCCTCCACCCCTCCACTTT.

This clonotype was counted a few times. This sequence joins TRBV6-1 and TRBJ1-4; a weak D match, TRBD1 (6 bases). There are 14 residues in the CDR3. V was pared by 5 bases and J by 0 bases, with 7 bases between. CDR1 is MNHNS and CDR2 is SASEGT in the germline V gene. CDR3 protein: CASSWTATNEKLFF. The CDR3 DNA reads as TGTGCCAGCAGTTGGACAGCAACTAATGAAAAACTGTTTTTT.

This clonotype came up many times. The DNA for the CDR3 is TGTGCCAGCAGCTTTACCACCAACACTGAAGCTTTCTTT. Amino acids: CASSFTTNTEAFF. This chain connects TRBV7-2 to TRBJ1-1; D is uncertain. The CDR3 has 13 residues. Germline V gene data show CDR1 as SGHTA and CDR2 as FQGNSA. The V end was cut by 3 bases, the J end by 2 bases, with 7 bases between.

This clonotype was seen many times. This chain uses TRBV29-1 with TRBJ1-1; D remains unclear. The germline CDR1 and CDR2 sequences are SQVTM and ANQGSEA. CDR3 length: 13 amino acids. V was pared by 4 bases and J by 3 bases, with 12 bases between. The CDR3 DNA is TGCAGCGTTGGGGTCAGGTTGGACACTGAAGCTTTCTTT. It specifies CSVGVRLDTEAFF.

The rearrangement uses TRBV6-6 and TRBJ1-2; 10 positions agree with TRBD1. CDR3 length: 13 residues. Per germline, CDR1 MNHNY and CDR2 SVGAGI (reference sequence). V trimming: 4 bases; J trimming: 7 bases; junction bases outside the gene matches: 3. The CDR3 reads CASSSGTGVGYTF. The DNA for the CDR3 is TGTGCCAGCAGTTCAGGGACAGGGGTTGGCTACACCTTC.

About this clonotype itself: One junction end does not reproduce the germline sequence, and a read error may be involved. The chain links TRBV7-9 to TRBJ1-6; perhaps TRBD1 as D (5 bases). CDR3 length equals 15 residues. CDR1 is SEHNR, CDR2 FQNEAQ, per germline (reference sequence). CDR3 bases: TGTGCCGGCAGCTTTGGGGCCGGGAGAAATTCACCCCTCCACTTT. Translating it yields CAGSFGAGRNSPLHF. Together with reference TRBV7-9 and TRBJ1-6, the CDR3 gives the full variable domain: DTGVSQNPRHKITKRGQNVTFRCDPISEHNRLYWYRQTLGQGPEFLTYFQNEAQLEKSRLLSDRFSAERPKGSFSTLEIQRTEQGDSAMYLCAGSFGAGRNSPLHFGNGTRLTVT.

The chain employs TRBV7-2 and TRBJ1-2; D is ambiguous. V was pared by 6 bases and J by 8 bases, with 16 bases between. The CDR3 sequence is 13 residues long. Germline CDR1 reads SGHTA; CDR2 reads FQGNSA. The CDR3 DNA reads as TGTGCCAGCAGTCGGACCATTTCTCGGGGCTACACCTTC. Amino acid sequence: CASSRTISRGYTF.

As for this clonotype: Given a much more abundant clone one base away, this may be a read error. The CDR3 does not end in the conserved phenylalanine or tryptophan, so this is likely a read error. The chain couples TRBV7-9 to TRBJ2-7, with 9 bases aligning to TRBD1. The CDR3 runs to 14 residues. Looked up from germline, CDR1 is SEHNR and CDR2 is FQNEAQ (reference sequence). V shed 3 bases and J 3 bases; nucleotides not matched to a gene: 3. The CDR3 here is CASSLGQGVYEQYL. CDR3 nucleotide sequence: TGTGCCAGCAGCTTGGGACAGGGAGTCTACGAGCAGTACCTC.